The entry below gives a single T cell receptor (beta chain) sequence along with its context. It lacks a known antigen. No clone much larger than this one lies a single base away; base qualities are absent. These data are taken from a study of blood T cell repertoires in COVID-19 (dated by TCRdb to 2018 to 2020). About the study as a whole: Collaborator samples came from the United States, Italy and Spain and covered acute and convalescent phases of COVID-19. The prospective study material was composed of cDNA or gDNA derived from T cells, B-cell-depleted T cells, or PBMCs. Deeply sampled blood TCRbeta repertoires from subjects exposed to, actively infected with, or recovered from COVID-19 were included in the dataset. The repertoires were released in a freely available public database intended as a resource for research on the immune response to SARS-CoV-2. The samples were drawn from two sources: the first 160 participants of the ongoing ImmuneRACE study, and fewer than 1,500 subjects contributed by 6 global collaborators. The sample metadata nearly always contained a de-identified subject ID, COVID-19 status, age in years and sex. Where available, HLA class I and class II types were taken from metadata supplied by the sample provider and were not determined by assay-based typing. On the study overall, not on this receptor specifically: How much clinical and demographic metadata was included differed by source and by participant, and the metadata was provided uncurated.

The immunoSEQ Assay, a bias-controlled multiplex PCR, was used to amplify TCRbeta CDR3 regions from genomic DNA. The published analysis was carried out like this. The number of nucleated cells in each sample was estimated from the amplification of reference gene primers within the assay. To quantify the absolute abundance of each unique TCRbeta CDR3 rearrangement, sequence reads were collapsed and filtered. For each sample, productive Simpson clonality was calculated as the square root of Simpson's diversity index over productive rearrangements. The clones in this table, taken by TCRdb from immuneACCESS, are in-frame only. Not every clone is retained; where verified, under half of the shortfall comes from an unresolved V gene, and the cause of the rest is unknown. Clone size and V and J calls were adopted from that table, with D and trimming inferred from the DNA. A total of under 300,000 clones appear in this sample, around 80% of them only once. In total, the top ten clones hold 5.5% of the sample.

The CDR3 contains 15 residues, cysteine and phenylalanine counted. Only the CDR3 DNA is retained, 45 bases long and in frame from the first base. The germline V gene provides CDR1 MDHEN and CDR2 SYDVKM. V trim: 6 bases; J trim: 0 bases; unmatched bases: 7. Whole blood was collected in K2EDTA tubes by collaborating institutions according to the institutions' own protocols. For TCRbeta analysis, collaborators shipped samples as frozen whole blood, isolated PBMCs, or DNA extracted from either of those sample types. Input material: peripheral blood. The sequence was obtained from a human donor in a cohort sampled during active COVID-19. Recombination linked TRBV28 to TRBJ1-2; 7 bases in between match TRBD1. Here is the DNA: TGTGCCAGCAGAGTGGGACAGCGAACTAACTATGGCTACACCTTC. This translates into CASRVGQRTNYGYTF.